The 4 T cell receptor beta chains below come from one sample, sequenced in a study of regulatory T cells in long-lasting Graves disease. Time point reported: persistent/refractory GD, antithyroid drugs over 5 years with positive TRAb. Extracted PBMC RNA gave rise to the TCR library. To make TCR beta libraries, researchers used iRepertoire HTBI primers and Arm-PCR of CDR3 regions. TCRdb re-analysed the multiplex PCR reads in MiXCR, keeping a single row per CDR3 protein. There are roughly 700,000 distinct CDR3 sequences in the sample; roughly 30% occur only once, and around 42% lies in the top ten. This material consisted of peripheral blood mononuclear cells (PBMCs), taken when the disease was refractory, from a patient treated with antithyroid drugs. These receptors all stem from a female donor with Graves disease.

This clonotype has more than one count but fewer than ten. The V gene is TRBV27, the J gene TRBJ1-6, with 9 bases lining up with TRBD1. Germline V lookup: CDR1 MNHEY, CDR2 SMNVEV (reference sequence). The junction had 8 bases not matched to a gene; V was cut back by 7 bases and J by 7 bases. CDR3 length equals 15 residues. CDR3 loop: CASTSTGTGNSPLHF. CDR3 DNA: TGTGCCAGCACGTCCACCGGGACAGGGAATTCACCCCTCCACTTT.

The rearrangement uses TRBV7-3 and TRBJ1-1; 10 nucleotides match TRBD1. Germline V gene lookup returns CDR1 SGHTA and CDR2 FQGTGA. The CDR3 loop spans 16 amino acids. Losses at the gene ends were 6 bases for V and 1 base for J; bases not matched to a gene: 8. The CDR3 sequence is CASRHGQGGKNTEAFF. In nucleotides, the CDR3 is TGTGCCAGCAGGCACGGACAGGGGGGCAAGAACACTGAAGCTTTCTTT.

The chain carries TRBV25-1 and TRBJ1-1, with D hard to call. Deletions cut 2 bases from V and 4 bases from J, with 8 bases between. Germline assignment: CDR1 MGHDK and CDR2 SYGVNS. CDR3 length: 13 amino acids. CDR3 sequence: CASSERLGTEAFF. The CDR3 DNA is TGTGCCAGCAGTGAAAGACTAGGCACTGAAGCTTTCTTT.

This chain joins TRBV5-1 and TRBJ1-1; 12 positions agree with TRBD1. V lost 4 bases, J lost 5 bases, and 15 bases stayed unmatched. The CDR3 totals 18 residues. Germline V gene data show CDR1 as SGHRS and CDR2 as YFSETQ. CDR3 loop: CASSLGSGQGARTTEAFF. CDR3 DNA sequence: TGCGCCAGCAGCCTTGGATCGGGACAGGGGGCGCGGACGACTGAAGCTTTCTTT.